This entry concerns a single T cell receptor beta chain. The antigen remains undetermined. The sample is drawn from a study of regulatory T cells in long-lasting Graves disease. Study-wide findings and caveats: Newly diagnosed disease favored TRBV20-1 and TRBJ2-1 over persistent disease. Whereas approximately 980 public clonotypes were shared by new patients, persistent patients shared more, at some 2,500.

Time point reported: newly diagnosed GD, antithyroid drugs for less than 3 months. RNA isolated from PBMCs was used to make the TCR library. Construction of TCR beta libraries relied on iRepertoire HTBI primers and on Arm-PCR targeting CDR3 regions. A single record per CDR3 protein comes from TCRdb applying MiXCR to the multiplex PCR reads. The table shows some 600,000 distinct CDR3 sequences, with 16% occurring only once. CDR1 is LGHDT, CDR2 YNNKEL, per germline (reference sequence). This CDR3 has 15 amino acids. V lost 1 base to trimming and J lost 2 bases, with 10 bases between them. These same data were also listed under a study on T cells in Graves' hyperthyroidism and ophthalmopathy.

This chain connects TRBV3-1 to TRBJ2-3; D uncertain. The receptor's source is a man younger than 35 with Graves disease. Sequencing used peripheral blood mononuclear cells (PBMCs), obtained at new diagnosis, from a patient treated with antithyroid drugs. This chain's CDR3 is CASSQVRRTTDTQYF. The CDR3 nucleotides read TGTGCCAGCAGCCAAGTACGCCGTACCACAGATACGCAGTATTTT.